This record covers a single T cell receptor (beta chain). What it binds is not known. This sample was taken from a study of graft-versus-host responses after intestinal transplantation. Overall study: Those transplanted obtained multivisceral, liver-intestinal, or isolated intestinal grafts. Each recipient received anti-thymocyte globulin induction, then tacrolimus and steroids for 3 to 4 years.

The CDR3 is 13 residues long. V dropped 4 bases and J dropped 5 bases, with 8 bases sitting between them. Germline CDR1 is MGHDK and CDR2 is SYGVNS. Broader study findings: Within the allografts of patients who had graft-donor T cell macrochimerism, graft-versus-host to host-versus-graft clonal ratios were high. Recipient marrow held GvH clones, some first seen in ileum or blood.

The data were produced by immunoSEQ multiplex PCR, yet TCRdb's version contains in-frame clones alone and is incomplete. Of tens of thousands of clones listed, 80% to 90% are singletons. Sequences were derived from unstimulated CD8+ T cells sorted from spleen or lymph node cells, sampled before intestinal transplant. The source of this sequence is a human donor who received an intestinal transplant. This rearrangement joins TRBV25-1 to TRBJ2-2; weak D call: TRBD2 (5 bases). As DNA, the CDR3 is TGTGCCAGCAGTGTACCGGGAACCGGGGAGCTGTTTTTT. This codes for CASSVPGTGELFF.